This T cell receptor beta chain comes out of a study of control samples from healthy donors and cancer patients. V was trimmed by 6 bases and J by 5 bases, leaving 14 bases between them. The CDR3 is 13 residues long. CDR1 is SQVTM and CDR2 is ANQGSEA in the germline V gene. TCRdb's table, derived via immunoSEQ multiplex PCR, lists solely in-frame clones and lacks some. This sample has about 96,000 clones; more than 85% occur once, and the top ten carry 6.5% to 9.5%. J is TRBJ2-1 and V is TRBV29-1; D possibly corresponds to TRBD2 (6 bases). The TCR was taken from a man in his late teens or twenties in good health. Sequenced sample: blood. CDR3 sequence: CSVYPGRNNEQFF. The DNA for the CDR3 is TGCAGCGTCTACCCAGGGAGGAACAATGAGCAGTTCTTC.